The subject of this entry is one TCR beta chain. Its binding antigen is unknown. Each CD8+ T cell subset was flow-sorted in triplicate, and 300,000 to 350,000 cells per subset were placed directly into RLT lysis buffer. To exclude memory contaminants, naive CD8+ T cells were stringently defined as CD45RO-CCR7+CD27+CD95-. Peripheral blood mononuclear cells were isolated from buffy coats using standard density gradient centrifugation. A FACSAria III was used to flow-sort naive CD8+ T cells into CXCR3-negative and CXCR3-positive populations. An RNeasy Mini Kit was used to extract total RNA from the sorted cells. This sample stems from a study of CXCR3-negative and CXCR3-positive naive CD8 T cells (dated 2019 in TCRdb). Turning to the overall study: About 135 million TRB reads were obtained in total, roughly 1.5 +/- 0.3 million reads per library. Diversity and physicochemical repertoire analyses were performed on about eleven donors pooled from two independent experiments. TRBV-TRBJ cluster analysis included naive subsets from roughly 5 donors and memory cells from 3 donors.

The germline V gene gives CDR1 as SQVTM and CDR2 as ANQGSEA. The CDR3, cysteine through phenylalanine, is 11 amino acids long. The entry carries no DNA sequence. What the work shows at the level of the full study, not this receptor alone: TRB CDR3s from CXCR3-positive naive cells showed higher hydrophobicity (lower Kidera factor 4), lower energy, and higher strength and volume indices than CXCR3-negative naive cells. Because surface CD5, which is linked to self-reactivity in mice, was comparable between the naive subsets, TCR interaction strength was also inferred from TRB CDR3 physicochemical properties. Freshly isolated PBMCs were used for most assays because CXCR3 expression went down partially after cryopreservation. Similar TRBV-TRBJ usage was shown by naive CXCR3-negative and CXCR3-positive cells from the same donor, whereas distinct patterns were shown by memory cells. Comparably high repertoire diversity was found in both naive subsets, whereas much lower repertoire diversity was found in memory CD8+ T cells.

The sequencer listed for this sample is NextSeq 550. The Human TCR Profiling Kit (MiLaboratory) was used to prepare UMI-labeled 5' RACE TRB cDNA libraries. The full amount of extracted RNA was used for cDNA synthesis, and the full amount of resulting cDNA was used for PCR amplification. Libraries were prepared in parallel with an identical number of PCR cycles. Processing in the source paper ran as follows. MIGEC and MiXCR extracted about 53,000 +/- 10,000 unique UMI-labeled TRB cDNA molecules per library, requiring at least two reads per UMI. On average, around 40,000 +/- 10,000 functional in-frame TRB CDR3 nucleotide clonotypes lacking stop codons were found per library. Diversity metrics, including normalized Shannon-Wiener and Chao1, were computed in VDJtools after downsampling to 5000 UMI-labeled TRB molecules per sample. VDJtools computed clonotype-size-weighted physicochemical properties of the central five CDR3 residues: interaction energy, strength, volume and Kidera factor 4. With the reads reprocessed by TCRdb, a single entry stands for each CDR3 protein sequence and no DNA is reported. The authors' filters were not applied to this entry. For this sample, the table gives roughly 89,000 distinct CDR3 sequences. Clones ranked in the top ten supply less than 1.1% of the sample.

The chain is made from TRBV29-1 and TRBJ2-1. The clonotype originates from a human donor in good health. Some clones in this sample may be carry-over from other donors' samples. Sequenced: naive CXCR3- CD8+ T cells from blood. The sample's cell subset or site label, decoded: CD45RO-CCR7+CD27+CD95- naive CD8+ T cells lacking CXCR3 (TNR3-). CDR3 protein: CSVELLDEQFF.